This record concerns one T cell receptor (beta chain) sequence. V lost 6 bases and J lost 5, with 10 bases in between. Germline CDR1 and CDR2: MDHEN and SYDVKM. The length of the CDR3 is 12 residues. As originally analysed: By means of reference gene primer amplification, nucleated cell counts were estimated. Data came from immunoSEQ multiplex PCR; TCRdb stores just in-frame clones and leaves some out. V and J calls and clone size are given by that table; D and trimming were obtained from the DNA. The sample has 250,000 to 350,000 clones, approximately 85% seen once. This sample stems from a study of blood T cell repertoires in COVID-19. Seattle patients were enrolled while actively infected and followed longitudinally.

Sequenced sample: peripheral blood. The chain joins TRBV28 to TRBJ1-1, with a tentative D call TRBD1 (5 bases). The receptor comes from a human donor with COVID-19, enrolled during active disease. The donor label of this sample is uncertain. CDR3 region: CASRAGNTEAFF. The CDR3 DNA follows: TGTGCCAGCAGGGCAGGGAATACTGAAGCTTTCTTT. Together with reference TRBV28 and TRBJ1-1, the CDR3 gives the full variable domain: DVKVTQSSRYLVKRTGEKVFLECVQDMDHENMFWYRQDPGLGLRLIYFSYDVKMKEKGDIPEGYSVSREKKERFSLILESASTNQTSMYLCASRAGNTEAFFGQGTRLTVV.